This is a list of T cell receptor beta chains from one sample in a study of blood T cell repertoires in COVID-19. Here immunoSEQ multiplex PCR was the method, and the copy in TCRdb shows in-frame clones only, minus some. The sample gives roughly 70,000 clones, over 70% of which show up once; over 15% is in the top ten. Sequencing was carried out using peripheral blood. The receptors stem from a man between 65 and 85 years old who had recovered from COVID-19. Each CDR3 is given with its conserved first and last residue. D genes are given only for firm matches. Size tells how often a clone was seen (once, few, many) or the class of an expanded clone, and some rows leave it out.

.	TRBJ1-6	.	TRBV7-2	TGTGCCAGCAGCTTAGTTCTTCTGTCCTCCTATAATTCACCCCTCCACTTT	CASSLVLLSSYNSPLHF
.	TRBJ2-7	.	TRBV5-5	TGTGCCAGCAGCTTGGCCCTACAGTCACCCTACGAGCAGTACTTC	CASSLALQSPYEQYF
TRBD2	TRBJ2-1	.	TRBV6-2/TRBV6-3	TGTGCCAGCAGTTATCCCGAACCGGGACTAGCGGAACTCTCTTACAATGAGCAGTTCTTC	CASSYPEPGLAELSYNEQFF
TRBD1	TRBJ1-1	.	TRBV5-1	TGCGCCAGCAGCTGGTCAGGACAGGGAAGTAGAACTGAAGCTTTCTTT	CASSWSGQGSRTEAFF
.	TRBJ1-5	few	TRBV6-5	TGTGCCAGCATAATAGGAGGGAGTAATCAGCCCCAGCATTTT	CASIIGGSNQPQHF
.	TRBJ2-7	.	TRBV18	TGTGCCAGCGCTGGAGGCAGACCCTCCTACGAGCAGTACTTC	CASAGGRPSYEQYF
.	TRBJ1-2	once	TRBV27	TGTGCCAGCAGTTTACGGTCCGAGGCGGTAAACTATGGCTACACCTTC	CASSLRSEAVNYGYTF
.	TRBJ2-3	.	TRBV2	TGTGCCAGCAGCCCAATGGGGGGAGGTAACACAGATACGCAGTATTTT	CASSPMGGGNTDTQYF
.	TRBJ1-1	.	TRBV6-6	TGTGCCAGCAGCCAGGACTGGACTGAAGCTTTCTTT	CASSQDWTEAFF
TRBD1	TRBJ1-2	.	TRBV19	TGTGCCAGTACAGGACAGGGGGCTTTCGGGGGCTACACCTTC	CASTGQGAFGGYTF
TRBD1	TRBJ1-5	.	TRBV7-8	TGTGCCAGCAGCTTATGGACAGGGGAGATGGGGCCCCAGCATTTT	CASSLWTGEMGPQHF
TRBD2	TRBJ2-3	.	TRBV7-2	TGTGCCAGCAGCTTAGTGCCGCGGGGGGTTCCAGATACGCAGTATTTT	CASSLVPRGVPDTQYF
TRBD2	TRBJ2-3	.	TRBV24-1	TGTGCCACCAGTGAACTAGCGGGAGAAATAAATACGCAGTATTTT	CATSELAGEINTQYF
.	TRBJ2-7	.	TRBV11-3	TGTGCCAGCAGCTTAGGACAGGCCTCCTACGAGCAGTACTTC	CASSLGQASYEQYF
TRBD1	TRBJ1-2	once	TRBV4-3	TGCGCCAGCAGCCCCTTAAAAGGGGGCTCTGGCTACACCTTC	CASSPLKGGSGYTF
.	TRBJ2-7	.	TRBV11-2	TGTGCCAGCAGCTTTCACACAGGGTACGAGCAGTACTTC	CASSFHTGYEQYF
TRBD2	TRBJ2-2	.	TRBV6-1	TGTGCCAGCAGTGTGGGACTAGCGGGGGCGAACACCGGGGAGCTGTTTTTT	CASSVGLAGANTGELFF
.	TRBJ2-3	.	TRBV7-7	TGTGCCAGCAGCTTAGGAGGCCTTAGCACAGATACGCAGTATTTT	CASSLGGLSTDTQYF
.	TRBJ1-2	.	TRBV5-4	TGTGCCAGCAGCTTGGTCCAGGGAAATGGCTACACCTTC	CASSLVQGNGYTF
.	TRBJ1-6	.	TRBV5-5	TGTGCCAGCAGTTTTCTTCCGGGACAAAATAATTCACCCCTCCACTTT	CASSFLPGQNNSPLHF
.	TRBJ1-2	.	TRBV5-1	TGCGCCAGCAGCTTGGACGGTGGCTATGGCTACACCTTC	CASSLDGGYGYTF
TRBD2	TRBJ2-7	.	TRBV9	TGTGCCAGCAGCGTACAGTCGGGACTAGACGTCTACGAGCAGTACTTC	CASSVQSGLDVYEQYF
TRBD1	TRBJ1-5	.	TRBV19	TGTGCCAGTAGTAGCCTGGGACAGGGCCATCAGCCCCAGCATTTT	CASSSLGQGHQPQHF
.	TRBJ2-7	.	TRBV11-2	TGTGCCAGCAGCTTAACACAAGCGGCCTACGAGCAGTACTTC	CASSLTQAAYEQYF
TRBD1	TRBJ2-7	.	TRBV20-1	TGCAGTGCTGACAGGGGCTACGAGCAGTACTTC	CSADRGYEQYF
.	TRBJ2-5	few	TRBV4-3	TGCGCCAGCAGCCAAGAGGGCTCAGACCAAGAGACCCAGTACTTC	CASSQEGSDQETQYF
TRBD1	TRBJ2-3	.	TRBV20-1	TGCAGTGCTAGTCAGGCAGGGGGACCAGATACGCAGTATTTT	CSASQAGGPDTQYF
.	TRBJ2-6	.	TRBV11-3	TGTGCCAGCAGCTTAAGGGGTGGTGATGGGGCCAACGTCCTGACTTTC	CASSLRGGDGANVLTF